This is a list of T cell receptor beta chains from one sample in a study of cytomegalovirus exposure and HLA in healthy donors. Produced via immunoSEQ multiplex PCR; TCRdb's table is partial and in-frame only. The data contain about 140,000 clones, roughly 68% of them singletons. Sequenced input: PBMCs. The receptors stem from a man aged 25 to 40 in good health and CMV-seropositive. Each CDR3 is given with its conserved first and last residue. The D gene is left open where the match is weak. The listing skips clone size in some rows; elsewhere it reads once, few, many or a size class.

CDR3 protein	CDR3 DNA	J gene	V gene	D gene	clone size
CASSESRGRETQYF	TGCGCCAGCAGTGAGTCAAGGGGGCGAGAGACCCAGTACTTC	TRBJ2-5	TRBV10-1	TRBD1	NA
CASSSQGVMSYEQYF	TGTGCCAGCAGTTCCCAGGGGGTGATGTCCTACGAGCAGTACTTC	TRBJ2-7	TRBV6-6	TRBD1	NA
CAISEWTGGSNYGYTF	TGTGCCATCAGTGAATGGACAGGGGGCTCGAACTATGGCTACACCTTC	TRBJ1-2	TRBV10-3	TRBD1	NA
CASSSNRGTGADGELFF	TGCGCCAGCAGCTCCAACCGTGGGACAGGGGCCGACGGGGAGCTGTTTTTT	TRBJ2-2	TRBV5-1	TRBD1	NA
CASRPGQAYEQYF	TGTGCCAGCAGACCAGGTCAGGCCTACGAGCAGTACTTC	TRBJ2-7	TRBV6-5	NA	NA
CASSALRDKGWKMNTEAFF	TGTGCCAGCAGCGCACTGAGGGACAAGGGCTGGAAAATGAACACTGAAGCTTTCTTT	TRBJ1-1	TRBV9	NA	NA
CASSPAGGSYNEQFF	TGTGCCAGCAGCCCAGCGGGGGGCTCCTACAATGAGCAGTTCTTC	TRBJ2-1	TRBV9	TRBD2	NA
CASGPSNRGLAEAFF	TGTGCCAGCGGGCCGAGCAACAGGGGTCTCGCTGAGGCTTTCTTT	TRBJ1-1	TRBV27	TRBD1	NA
CASSIASGLFNEQFF	TGTGCCAGTAGTATTGCTAGCGGGCTGTTTAATGAGCAGTTCTTC	TRBJ2-1	TRBV19	TRBD2	once
CASRRMGQGAITEAFF	TGTGCCAGTAGACGAATGGGACAGGGGGCAATCACTGAAGCTTTCTTT	TRBJ1-1	TRBV19	TRBD1	NA
CASSLGVGGANVLTF	TGTGCCAGCAGCTTAGGGGTGGGGGGGGCCAACGTCCTGACTTTC	TRBJ2-6	TRBV5-5	NA	NA
CSARQGAFDEQYF	TGCAGCGCTCGACAGGGGGCTTTCGACGAGCAGTACTTC	TRBJ2-7	TRBV29-1	TRBD1	NA
CSVERPGGGYTF	TGCAGCGTTGAAAGGCCAGGGGGTGGCTACACCTTC	TRBJ1-2	TRBV29-1	TRBD1	NA
CASSASTGADEQYF	TGCGCCAGCAGCGCCTCGACAGGGGCGGACGAGCAGTACTTC	TRBJ2-7	TRBV5-1	TRBD1	NA
CASSDPGQGSAGELFF	TGCGCCAGCAGCGACCCCGGCCAGGGCTCCGCCGGGGAGCTGTTTTTT	TRBJ2-2	TRBV5-1	NA	NA
CASRVPRTGHGYEQYF	TGCGCCAGCAGAGTTCCAAGGACAGGGCATGGCTACGAGCAGTACTTC	TRBJ2-7	TRBV10-1	TRBD1	NA
CASSSGGIAKNIQYF	TGCGCCAGCAGCTCTGGCGGTATAGCCAAAAACATTCAGTACTTC	TRBJ2-4	TRBV10-2	NA	NA
CASYQGQGGQPQHF	TGTGCCAGTTACCAAGGACAGGGAGGGCAGCCCCAGCATTTT	TRBJ1-5	TRBV19	TRBD1	NA